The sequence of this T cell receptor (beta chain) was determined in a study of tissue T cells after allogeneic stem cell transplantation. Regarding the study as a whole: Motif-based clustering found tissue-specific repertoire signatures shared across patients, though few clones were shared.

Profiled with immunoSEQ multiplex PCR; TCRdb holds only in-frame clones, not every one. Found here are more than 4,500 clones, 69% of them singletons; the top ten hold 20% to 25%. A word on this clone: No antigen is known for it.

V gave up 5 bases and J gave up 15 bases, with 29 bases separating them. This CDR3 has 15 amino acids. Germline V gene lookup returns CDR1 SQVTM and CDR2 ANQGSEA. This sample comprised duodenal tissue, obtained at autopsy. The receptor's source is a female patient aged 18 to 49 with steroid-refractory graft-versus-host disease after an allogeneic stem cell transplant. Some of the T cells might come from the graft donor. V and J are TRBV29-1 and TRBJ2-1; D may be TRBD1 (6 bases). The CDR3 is CSVRGTRPFRLPPFF. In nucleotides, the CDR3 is TGCAGCGTTAGGGGGACAAGACCCTTCCGCCTACCTCCGTTCTTC.